The 14 T cell receptor beta chains listed next were all sequenced from one sample in a study of CD8 T cells in ankylosing spondylitis. The study's findings and limits: It appeared that ankylosing spondylitis blood was characterized by a TCR beta motif of about 8 highly homologous variants.

Their antigens are not known. TCRdb re-called the 5' RACE reads with MiXCR, one entry per CDR3 protein. The sample yields 400,000 to 450,000 distinct CDR3 sequences, approximately 17% seen once. The sample taken for sequencing was blood, either unsorted or a sorted T cell fraction (not recorded which). The source is a male donor with ankylosing spondylitis.

This clonotype was seen a handful of times. The chain couples TRBV27 to TRBJ2-3, with D hard to call. The V end was cut by 3 bases, the J end by 3 bases, with 7 bases between. The CDR3 runs to 13 residues. Germline V CDR1 and CDR2: MNHEY, SMNVEV (reference sequence). As DNA, the CDR3 is TGTGCCAGCAGTTTGGTCTGGACAGATACGCAGTATTTT. Translation: CASSLVWTDTQYF.

The chain recombines TRBV7-9 with TRBJ2-2; 8 nucleotides match TRBD1. The CDR3 covers 14 residues. The junction had 2 bases not matched to a gene; V was cut back by 7 bases and J by 1 base. The V gene's germline CDR1 is SEHNR and CDR2 FQNEAQ (reference sequence). CDR3 bases: TGTGCCAGCACGACAGGGGAGAACACCGGGGAGCTGTTTTTT. It yields the protein CASTTGENTGELFF.

This clonotype has a handful of counts. This chain joins TRBV28 and TRBJ2-2, with TRBD2 matching over 7 bases. V was pared by 10 bases and J by 7 bases, with 3 bases of the junction left unmatched. This CDR3 is built from 11 residues. Per the germline V gene, CDR1 is MDHEN and CDR2 is SYDVKM. The CDR3 DNA follows: TGTGCCACCCGGGGGGTCGGGGAGCTGTTTTTT. Its translation is CATRGVGELFF.

The V gene is TRBV20-1, the J gene TRBJ2-1; TRBD2 matches at 10 bases. The length of the CDR3 is 15 residues. In germline, CDR1 is DFQATT, CDR2 SNEGSKA (reference sequence). V trimming: 0 bases; J trimming: 4 bases; junction bases outside the gene matches: 3. In DNA, the CDR3 is TGCAGTGCTAGAGAAGGGACTAGCGAGTACAATGAGCAGTTCTTC. The encoded protein is CSAREGTSEYNEQFF.

The genes are TRBV10-3 and TRBJ2-1; D is unclear. This CDR3 is built from 14 residues. Trimming removed 3 bases at V and 8 bases at J, with 14 bases between. CDR1 is ENHRY and CDR2 is SYGVKD in the germline V gene. The CDR3 bases are TGTGCCATCAGTGATACCTCCAGCGACCATGAGCAGTTCTTC. It encodes CAISDTSSDHEQFF.

The rearrangement links TRBV12-3 or TRBV12-4 to TRBJ1-1, with TRBD1 matching over 7 bases. The CDR3 is 15 amino acids. The V segment lost 5 bases and the J segment 6 bases; nucleotides outside the gene matches: 12. CDR3 in amino acids: CASSPNRGVIPEAFF. The CDR3 DNA reads as TGTGCCAGCAGTCCGAACAGGGGTGTGATTCCTGAAGCTTTCTTT.

This clonotype has more than one count but fewer than ten. The chain joins TRBV6-5 to TRBJ2-7; a possible D gene is TRBD1 (5 bases). The CDR3 has 16 amino acids. Germline V lookup: CDR1 MNHEY, CDR2 SVGAGI. Between the trimmed V and J ends, which lost 7 bases and 5 bases, there was a span of 24 bases. The CDR3 DNA is TGTGCCAGCACTTCAGGGAAAGTTCAGGGTTCCCACGAGCAGTACTTC. This sequence encodes CASTSGKVQGSHEQYF.

V gene TRBV7-8 combines with J gene TRBJ2-5; D could derive from TRBD1 or TRBD2 (6 bases each). The V gene's germline CDR1 is SGHVS and CDR2 FQNEAQ. This CDR3 has 16 residues. V was shortened by 1 base and J by 2 bases, with 14 bases between the two germline ends. The CDR3: CASSLGGGRGQETQYF. In DNA, the CDR3 is TGTGCCAGCAGCTTAGGTGGGGGGCGCGGGCAAGAGACCCAGTACTTC.

This clonotype turned up a few times. The chain carries TRBV27 and TRBJ1-5; TRBD1 aligns across 7 bases. Germline V gene data show CDR1 as MNHEY and CDR2 as SMNVEV (reference sequence). V lost 0 bases and J lost 4; bases outside the gene matches: 3. The CDR3 runs to 15 residues. The CDR3 sequence is CASSLSGGANQPQHF. The CDR3 DNA sequence: TGTGCCAGCAGTTTATCAGGGGGCGCGAATCAGCCCCAGCATTTT.

J is TRBJ2-1 and V is TRBV12-3 or TRBV12-4, with 11 nucleotides matching TRBD1. CDR3 size: 18 residues. V gave up 5 bases and J gave up 6 bases; unmatched junction bases: 15. The chain's CDR3 is CASSPGGKGTGGRNEQFF. The CDR3, as DNA: TGTGCCAGCAGTCCTGGTGGGAAGGGGACAGGGGGGCGCAATGAGCAGTTCTTC.

This clonotype was observed a handful of times. The V and J genes are TRBV5-1 and TRBJ1-2, with D perhaps matching TRBD1 (6 bases). The CDR3 is made up of 16 amino acids. Germline V gene lookup returns CDR1 SGHRS and CDR2 YFSETQ. Trimming took off 2 bases at V and 4 bases at J, with 18 bases between the two ends. The CDR3 loop is CASSLTTGKRGYGYTF. CDR3 bases: TGCGCCAGCAGCTTAACCACAGGGAAACGAGGCTATGGCTACACCTTC.

A few counts support this clonotype. V usage is TRBV29-1 and J usage is TRBJ2-2; TRBD1 might be the D (5 bases). The germline V gene encodes CDR1 SQVTM and CDR2 ANQGSEA. The CDR3 sequence is 11 residues long. V lost 4 bases to trimming and J lost 6 bases, with 6 bases between them. In DNA form, the CDR3 reads TGCAGCGTTGTAGGGGCCGGGGAGCTGTTTTTT. As protein: CSVVGAGELFF.

This clonotype has more than one count but fewer than ten. The J gene is TRBJ1-2, the V gene TRBV21-1; the table's TRBD1 call for D was not verified on the DNA. TRBV21-1 is tagged as a pseudogene. The CDR3 loop spans 14 amino acids. The chain's CDR3 is CAPKGDRGFYGYTF. The CDR3 DNA reads TGTGCCCCTAAGGGGGACAGGGGTTTCTATGGCTACACCTTC.

V and J are TRBV7-8 and TRBJ2-1; D ambiguous. Trimming cost V 1 base and J 4 bases, with 5 bases left between them. This CDR3 contains 13 residues. The germline CDR1 and CDR2 sequences are SGHVS and FQNEAQ. CDR3 sequence reads: CASSLVRYNEQFF. CDR3 sequence (DNA): TGTGCCAGCAGCTTAGTTCGGTACAATGAGCAGTTCTTC.